This T cell receptor (beta chain) was sequenced for a study of blood T cell repertoires in COVID-19 (dated by TCRdb to the early 2020s). In terms of the full investigation: The collaborator samples originated in the United States, Italy and Spain and spanned the acute and convalescent phases of COVID-19. The prospective study material was composed of cDNA or gDNA derived from T cells, B-cell-depleted T cells, or PBMCs. The dataset comprised deeply sampled blood TCRbeta repertoires from subjects exposed to, actively infected with, or recovered from COVID-19. The repertoires were made available in a free public database intended to serve as a resource for research on the immune response to SARS-CoV-2. The samples were drawn from two sources: the first 160 participants of the ongoing ImmuneRACE study, and 1,000 to 1,500 subjects contributed by 6 global collaborators. Nearly every sample came with metadata listing a de-identified subject ID, COVID-19 status, age in years and sex. Where HLA class I and class II types were available, the types were taken from metadata supplied by the sample provider, not from assay-based typing. On the study overall, not on this receptor specifically: How much clinical and demographic metadata was included differed by source and by participant, and the metadata was provided uncurated.

Each collaborating institution followed its own protocols to collect whole blood in K2EDTA tubes. Collaborator samples were shipped for TCRbeta analysis as frozen whole blood, isolated PBMCs, or DNA extracted from either sample type. TCRbeta CDR3 regions were amplified from genomic DNA using the immunoSEQ Assay, a bias-controlled multiplex PCR. From the authors' description of their analysis: The number of nucleated cells in each sample was estimated by amplification of reference gene primers within the assay. To quantify the absolute abundance of each unique TCRbeta CDR3 rearrangement, sequence reads were collapsed and filtered. Productive Simpson clonality was computed per sample as the square root of Simpson's diversity index over productive rearrangements. The table was pulled from immuneACCESS by TCRdb, which kept in-frame rearrangements only. Such tables lose some clones; where checked, under half of the loss comes from unresolved V genes, and the rest has no known cause. V and J calls and clone size are as listed in that table; D and trimming were resolved from the DNA. The sample table records fewer than 300,000 clones; roughly 88% of these occur just once. 0.65% to 0.9% of the sample is taken by the ten largest.

As regards this clone: The clone's antigen remains unknown. No base qualities exist here, and no much larger clone lies one base off it.

Trimming takes 4 bases off V and 2 bases off J; junction bases not matched to a gene: 10. The CDR3 goes from the cysteine to the phenylalanine over 16 residues. Here the CDR3 DNA is all that survives: 48 bases in frame from base 1. The germline V gene provides CDR1 MNHEY and CDR2 SVGAGI. Input material: peripheral blood. The receptor's source is a woman between 25 and 40 years old with acute or convalescent COVID-19. The chain is encoded by TRBV6-5 joined to TRBJ2-7, with 8 central nucleotides matching TRBD2. CDR3 region: CASSLREGGWTYEQYF. The nucleotides read TGTGCCAGCAGTTTACGGGAGGGAGGGTGGACCTACGAGCAGTACTTC.